The T cell receptor beta chain under discussion was sequenced for a study of blood T cell repertoires in COVID-19. Study-wide background: Sites across the United States, Italy and Spain contributed samples from acute and convalescent COVID-19. T cells, B-cell-depleted T cells, or PBMCs supplied cDNA or gDNA.

Original processing notes: It was from reference gene primer amplification that nucleated cell counts were estimated. Assay used: immunoSEQ multiplex PCR; TCRdb lists only in-frame clones, some missing. The V and J calls and clone size come from that table; D and trimming were worked out from the DNA. This repertoire shows some 160,000 clones, around 87% found once; its top ten account for 9% to 12%. In germline, CDR1 is SGHDT, CDR2 YYEEEE. CDR3 length: 17 residues. Trimming left V 4 bases short and J 0 bases short, with 16 bases between. The V gene is TRBV5-6, the J gene TRBJ2-2; possible D gene TRBD1, 5 bases. Sequencing was performed on peripheral blood. This clonotype was sampled from a woman aged 70-85 years with COVID-19, enrolled during active disease. CDR3 amino acids: CASSPRIKGANTGELFF. The CDR3 region has the DNA TGTGCCAGCAGCCCGCGAATCAAAGGGGCGAACACCGGGGAGCTGTTTTTT.